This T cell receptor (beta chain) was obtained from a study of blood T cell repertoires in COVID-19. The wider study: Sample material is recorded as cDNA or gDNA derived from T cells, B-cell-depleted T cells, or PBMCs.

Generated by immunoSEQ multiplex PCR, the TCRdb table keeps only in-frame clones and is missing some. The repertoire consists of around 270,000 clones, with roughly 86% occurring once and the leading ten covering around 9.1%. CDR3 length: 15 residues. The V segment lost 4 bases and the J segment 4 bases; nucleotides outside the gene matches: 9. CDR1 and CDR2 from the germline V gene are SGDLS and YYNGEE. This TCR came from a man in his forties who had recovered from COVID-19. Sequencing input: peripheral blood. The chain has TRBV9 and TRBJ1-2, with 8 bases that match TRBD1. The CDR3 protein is CASSTTSGTGYGYTF. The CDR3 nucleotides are TGTGCCAGCAGCACTACTTCCGGGACAGGCTATGGCTACACCTTC.